A selection of T cell receptor beta chains follows, all from one sample in a study of cytomegalovirus exposure and HLA in healthy donors. Produced via immunoSEQ multiplex PCR; TCRdb's table is partial and in-frame only. The sample lists around 110,000 clones; about 76% were seen once. The sequenced sample was PBMCs. The receptors stem from a woman aged 25-40 years in good health and CMV-seronegative. Each CDR3 is given with its conserved first and last residue. Fields, in order: D gene, V gene, clone size, J gene, CDR3 protein, CDR3 DNA. D genes are given only for firm matches. Clone sizes are given selectively: once, few, many, or a class where the clone is expanded.

TRBD1,TRBV6-1,-,TRBJ1-1,CASSAQTGANTEAFF,TGTGCCAGCAGTGCCCAGACAGGGGCGAACACTGAAGCTTTCTTT
TRBD2,TRBV19,once,TRBJ2-5,CASSATSGEETQYF,TGTGCCAGTAGTGCGACTAGCGGGGAAGAGACCCAGTACTTC
TRBD2,TRBV5-4,-,TRBJ2-1,CASSLRRGGGYNEQFF,TGTGCCAGCAGCTTGCGACGCGGGGGAGGATACAATGAGCAGTTCTTC
-,TRBV7-2,-,TRBJ2-3,CASSLPPFTDTQYF,TGTGCCAGCAGCTTACCCCCCTTCACAGATACGCAGTATTTT
TRBD1,TRBV19,-,TRBJ2-1,CASSIFRTGANQYNEQFF,TGTGCCAGTAGTATTTTTCGGACAGGGGCCAACCAATACAATGAGCAGTTCTTC
-,TRBV6-5,few,TRBJ2-7,CASSYSRSGGYEQYF,TGTGCCAGCAGTTACTCGAGGTCCGGGGGCTACGAGCAGTACTTC
TRBD1,TRBV19,-,TRBJ1-2,CASTVYAGGTYGYTF,TGTGCCAGTACCGTATACGCAGGGGGGACCTATGGCTACACCTTC
TRBD1,TRBV6-1,-,TRBJ1-2,CASSEDREYSRGYTF,TGTGCCAGCAGTGAGGACAGGGAGTATTCTCGGGGCTACACCTTC
TRBD2,TRBV28,-,TRBJ2-7,CASSQSGLAGVYEQYF,TGTGCCAGCAGTCAGTCGGGACTAGCGGGAGTGTACGAGCAGTACTTC
TRBD2,TRBV28,few,TRBJ2-7,CASSLLAGGYEQYF,TGTGCCAGCAGTTTACTAGCGGGGGGCTACGAGCAGTACTTC
TRBD2,TRBV10-3,-,TRBJ2-3,CAIRAGGRVTDTQYF,TGTGCCATCAGAGCGGGCGGGAGGGTGACAGATACGCAGTATTTT
-,TRBV7-9,-,TRBJ1-2,CASSSLVGLGDYGYTF,TGTGCCAGCAGCTCCTTAGTGGGGTTAGGGGACTATGGCTACACCTTC
-,TRBV7-2,-,TRBJ1-3,CASSLIVSSGNTIYF,TGTGCCAGCAGCTTAATCGTCAGCTCTGGAAACACCATATATTTT
TRBD1,TRBV7-2,-,TRBJ1-2,CASSPGTGGRYTF,TGTGCCAGCAGCCCCGGGACAGGGGGACGCTACACCTTC
TRBD1,TRBV10-1,-,TRBJ2-7,CATGDSPYEQYF,TGCGCCACAGGGGACAGTCCCTACGAGCAGTACTTC
-,TRBV4-3,once,TRBJ1-6,CASSQELGGGDSPLHF,TGCGCCAGCAGCCAGGAGCTAGGGGGTGGGGATTCACCCCTCCACTTT
TRBD2,TRBV27,-,TRBJ2-3,CASSLSTSGRPDTQYF,TGTGCCAGCAGTTTAAGCACTAGCGGGAGGCCAGATACGCAGTATTTT
-,TRBV7-8,once,TRBJ2-1,CASSFGEIYNEQFF,TGTGCCAGCAGCTTCGGGGAGATTTACAATGAGCAGTTCTTC
-,TRBV5-1,-,TRBJ2-3,CASSDQGGADTQYF,TGCGCCAGCAGCGATCAGGGAGGAGCAGATACGCAGTATTTT
-,TRBV6-1,-,TRBJ2-7,CASSEYPSGLDTYEQYF,TGTGCCAGCAGTGAATATCCCTCCGGACTCGATACCTACGAGCAGTACTTC
TRBD2,TRBV30,few,TRBJ2-1,CAWSRTSDLYNEQFF,TGTGCCTGGTCCCGGACTAGCGATCTATACAATGAGCAGTTCTTC
-,TRBV20-1,-,TRBJ2-5,CSPRGLETQYF,TGCAGTCCTCGGGGATTAGAGACCCAGTACTTC
-,TRBV18,once,TRBJ2-5,CASQGETQYF,TGTGCCAGCCAGGGGGAGACCCAGTACTTC
TRBD2,TRBV5-1,-,TRBJ2-2,CASSWTSGSTGELFF,TGCGCCAGCAGCTGGACTAGCGGGAGTACCGGGGAGCTGTTTTTT
-,TRBV7-9,-,TRBJ1-4,CASSLGGADEKLFF,TGTGCCAGCAGCTTGGGGGGGGCGGACGAAAAACTGTTTTTT
-,TRBV28,-,TRBJ1-3,CASSLGGLRGDTIYF,TGTGCCAGCAGTTTAGGCGGATTGCGAGGTGACACCATATATTTT
-,TRBV19,-,TRBJ1-4,CASSIAGSANEKLFF,TGTGCCAGTAGTATAGCGGGGAGTGCGAATGAAAAACTGTTTTTT
TRBD1,TRBV28,-,TRBJ1-4,CAIPAGTGKEKLFF,TGTGCCATTCCAGCCGGGACAGGGAAAGAAAAACTGTTTTTT
TRBD2,TRBV5-1,-,TRBJ2-7,CASSLSVPRLSGSTYEQYF,TGCGCCAGCAGCTTATCTGTCCCCCGCCTAAGCGGGAGTACCTACGAGCAGTACTTC
-,TRBV27,-,TRBJ2-2,CASSPGQNTGELFF,TGTGCCAGCAGTCCGGGACAGAACACCGGGGAGCTGTTTTTT
-,TRBV30,-,TRBJ2-7,CAIAPTDYEQYF,TGTGCCATAGCGCCAACCGACTACGAGCAGTACTTC
-,TRBV27,-,TRBJ2-2,CASSLFYEGNPGELFF,TGTGCCAGCAGTTTATTCTACGAGGGCAACCCCGGGGAGCTGTTTTTT
TRBD2,TRBV28,-,TRBJ2-7,CACGIVAGIDEQYF,TGTGCCTGTGGGATTGTAGCGGGAATTGACGAGCAGTACTTC
TRBD2,TRBV28,-,TRBJ2-1,CASSLASGRGNEQFF,TGTGCCAGCAGTTTGGCGAGCGGGAGAGGCAATGAGCAGTTCTTC
TRBD1,TRBV19,-,TRBJ2-7,CASSARGLAYEQYF,TGTGCCAGTAGTGCCAGGGGGCTGGCCTACGAGCAGTACTTC
TRBD1,TRBV15,-,TRBJ2-5,CATSRASTGQQETQYF,TGTGCCACCAGCAGAGCGTCAACGGGACAGCAAGAGACCCAGTACTTC
-,TRBV27,-,TRBJ2-1,CASTNPTGGASYEQFF,TGTGCCAGCACCAACCCCACAGGGGGGGCTTCGTATGAGCAGTTCTTC
-,TRBV5-1,-,TRBJ1-1,CASGDTSNTEAFF,TGCGCCAGCGGTGACACCTCGAACACTGAAGCTTTCTTT
TRBD2,TRBV4-1,-,TRBJ2-3,CASSQPSGSGDTQYF,TGCGCCAGCAGCCAACCTAGCGGGAGCGGGGATACGCAGTATTTT
-,TRBV9,few,TRBJ2-2,CASSALFTGELFF,TGTGCCAGCAGCGCCCTTTTCACCGGGGAGCTGTTTTTT
-,TRBV5-1,-,TRBJ2-7,CASSLNRVGAYEQYF,TGCGCCAGCAGCTTAAACAGGGTCGGCGCCTACGAGCAGTACTTC
TRBD1,TRBV19,-,TRBJ2-7,CASSSTGIGYEQYF,TGTGCCAGTAGTTCGACAGGGATCGGTTACGAGCAGTACTTC
TRBD2,TRBV5-6,-,TRBJ2-1,CASSPSGSPYNEQFF,TGTGCCAGCAGCCCTAGCGGTTCACCCTACAATGAGCAGTTCTTC
TRBD2,TRBV25-1,-,TRBJ2-7,CASSAPGRGTYEQYF,TGTGCCAGCAGTGCTCCCGGGAGGGGAACCTACGAGCAGTACTTC
-,TRBV5-4,-,TRBJ2-7,CASSSRGEGTYEQYF,TGTGCCAGCAGCTCCCGGGGAGAGGGAACCTACGAGCAGTACTTC
-,TRBV30,once,TRBJ1-6,CAGSGANSPLHF,TGTGCCGGGTCAGGGGCTAATTCACCCCTCCACTTT